This entry describes one T cell receptor beta chain. Its antigen is not yet known. No much larger clone exists at a distance of one base, and base qualities are not known. This specimen comes from a study of a mutant IDH1 vaccine in newly diagnosed glioma (dated by TCRdb to about 2021). With regard to the full study: Of the roughly 30 treated patients, approximately 62% were male and approximately 40% were female, and the mean age was roughly 38 years. Prior to enrollment, patients had been given standard therapy consisting of radiotherapy alone, temozolomide alone, or radiochemotherapy with temozolomide, with the combination given to most patients. Peripheral blood samples were drawn at six visits, namely V03 (baseline), V05, V07, V10, V12 and V13. Longitudinal TCRB deep sequencing was performed for roughly 25 treated patients wherever samples were available for exploratory analyses.

Study-wide findings and limitations: Across multiple MHC alleles, vaccine-induced immune responses were seen in around 94% of patients. Pseudoprogression appeared unrelated to alterations in the top peripheral T cell clonotypes detected by TCRB sequencing. Selection of PBMC samples for TCRB deep sequencing was based on availability. According to the authors, sample limitations meant that analyses of patient blood samples could not be reproduced.

V is clipped by 5 bases and J by 2 bases, and the sequence between their germline boundaries is 1 base long. From its cysteine to its phenylalanine, the CDR3 spans 11 amino acids. Solely the CDR3 DNA is kept, with 33 bases framed from the first base. CDR1 and CDR2 are drawn from the germline V gene (reference sequence): GTSNPN, SVGIG. The time point tag for this specimen amounts to: baseline, week 1 (first vaccination visit). The sample's treatment or condition, from its label and the paper: pre-vaccination baseline after standard-of-care therapy. Donors had newly diagnosed WHO grade 3 or 4 IDH1-mutant astrocytomas with loss of nuclear ATRX. The samples were drawn from NOA16, a multicentre, single-arm, open-label phase I trial in Germany that tested a mutant IDH1 peptide vaccine in humans for the first time. For immunogenicity testing, the blood drawn at visit V03 was used as the baseline sample. Genomic DNA for TCRB sequencing was extracted from EDTA blood using the DNeasy Blood and Tissue Kit.

The library was generated by the immunoSEQ multiplex PCR assay. Rearranged TCR beta chain sequences were amplified with the hsTCRB Kit following the manufacturer's protocol. TCRB libraries were sequenced on an Illumina MiSeq. In the original analysis: The kit vendor's proprietary platform handled demultiplexing, trimming and gene mapping. TCRdb's version of the immuneACCESS table is confined to in-frame rearrangements and falls short of the full clone set. An unresolved V gene accounts for under half of the shortfall where checked; the remainder is of unknown origin. The V and J calls and clone size are taken from that table; D and trimming were inferred from the DNA. The sample yields 70,000 to 95,000 clones; 82% were counted once. The biggest ten clones account for roughly 5% of the sample.

The material sequenced was PBMCs, taken from a glioma patient treated with radiotherapy, temozolomide or both. The V and J genes are TRBV30 and TRBJ2-6; the D gene cannot be resolved reliably. This TCR derives from a middle-aged man with glioma. Some clones in this sample may be carry-over from other donors' samples. The sequence in DNA is TGTGCCTGGGCTGGGGCCAACGTCCTGACTTTC. Its product reads: CAWAGANVLTF.